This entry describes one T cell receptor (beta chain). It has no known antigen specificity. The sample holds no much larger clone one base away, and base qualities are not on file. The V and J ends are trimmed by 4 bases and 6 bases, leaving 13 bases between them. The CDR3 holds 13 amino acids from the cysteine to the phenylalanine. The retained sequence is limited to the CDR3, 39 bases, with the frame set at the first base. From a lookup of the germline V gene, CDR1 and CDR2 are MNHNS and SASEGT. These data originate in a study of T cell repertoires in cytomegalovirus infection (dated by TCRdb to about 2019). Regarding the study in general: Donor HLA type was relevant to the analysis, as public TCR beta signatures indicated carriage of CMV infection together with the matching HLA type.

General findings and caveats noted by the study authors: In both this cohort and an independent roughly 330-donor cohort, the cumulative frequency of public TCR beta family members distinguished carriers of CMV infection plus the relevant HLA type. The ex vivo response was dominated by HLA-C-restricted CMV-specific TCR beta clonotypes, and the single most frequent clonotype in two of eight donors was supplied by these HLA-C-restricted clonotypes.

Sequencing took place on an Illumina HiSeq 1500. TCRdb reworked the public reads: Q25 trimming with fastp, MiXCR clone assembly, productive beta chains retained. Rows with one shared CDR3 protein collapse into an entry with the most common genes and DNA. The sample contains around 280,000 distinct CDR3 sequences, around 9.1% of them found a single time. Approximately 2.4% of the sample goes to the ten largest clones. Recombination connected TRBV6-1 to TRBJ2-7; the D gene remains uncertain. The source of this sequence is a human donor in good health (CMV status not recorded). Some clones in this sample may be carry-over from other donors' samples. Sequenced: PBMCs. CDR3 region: CASSGIHSGEQYF. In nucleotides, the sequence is TGTGCCAGCAGTGGAATCCACTCCGGCGAGCAGTACTTC.